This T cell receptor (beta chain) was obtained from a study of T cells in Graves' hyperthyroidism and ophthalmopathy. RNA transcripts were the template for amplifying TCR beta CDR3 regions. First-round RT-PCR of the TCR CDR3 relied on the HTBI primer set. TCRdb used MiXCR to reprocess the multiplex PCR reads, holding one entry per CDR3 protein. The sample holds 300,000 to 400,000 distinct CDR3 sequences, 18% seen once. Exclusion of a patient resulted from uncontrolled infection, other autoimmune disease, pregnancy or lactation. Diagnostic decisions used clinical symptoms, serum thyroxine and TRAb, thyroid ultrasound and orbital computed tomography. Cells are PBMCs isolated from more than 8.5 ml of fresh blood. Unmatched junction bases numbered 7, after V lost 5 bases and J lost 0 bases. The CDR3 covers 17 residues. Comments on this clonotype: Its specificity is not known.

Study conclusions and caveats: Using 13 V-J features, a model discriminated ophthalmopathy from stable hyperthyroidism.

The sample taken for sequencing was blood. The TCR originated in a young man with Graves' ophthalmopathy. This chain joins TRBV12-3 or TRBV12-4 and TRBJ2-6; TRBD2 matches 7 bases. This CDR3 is CASSRLARPSGANVLTF. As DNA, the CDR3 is TGTGCCAGCAGTAGACTAGCTCGACCCTCTGGGGCCAACGTCCTGACTTTC.